This passage covers 3 T cell receptor beta chains from one sample sequenced in a study of shared clonotypes between healthy human individuals (dated by TCRdb to the early 2020s). Libraries were prepared through the immunoSEQ multiplex PCR assay. The clones in this table, taken by TCRdb from immuneACCESS, are in-frame only. Not every clone is retained; where verified, under half of the shortfall comes from an unresolved V gene, and the cause of the rest is unknown. For this sample there are millions of clones; approximately 94% appear just once. In total, the top ten clones hold around 1.1% of the sample. CD8 naive samples were obtained by positive selection for CCR7 among CD45RO-negative cells, yielding a CD45RA+CCR7+ population from which TemRA cells were excluded. Sequencing was performed on naive CD8+ T cells sorted from blood. In the paper's terms, the cell subset or site label means: CD45RA+CCR7+. The source is a man in his late teens or twenties in good health.

This rearrangement joins TRBV10-3 to TRBJ2-7; D is uncertain. V lost 1 base and J lost 1, with 11 bases in between. Germline lookup yields CDR1 ENHRY and CDR2 SYGVKD. The length of the CDR3 is 15 residues. CDR3 amino acids: CAISEFNLLSYEQYF. DNA of the CDR3: TGTGCCATCAGTGAGTTTAACCTGCTTTCCTACGAGCAGTACTTC.

The CDR3 here is CASSILMGSNQPQHF. The CDR3 DNA sequence: TGTGCCAGTAGTATCTTAATGGGATCTAATCAGCCCCAGCATTTT. J is TRBJ1-5 and V is TRBV19, with unresolved D. The V gene lost 3 bases and the J gene lost 4 bases, with 13 bases spanning the gap. The CDR3 is 15 residues long. Germline assignment: CDR1 LNHDA and CDR2 SQIVND (reference sequence).

This clone has just a few counts. The sample contains more than one DNA sequence encoding this CDR3. This chain links TRBV7-9 with TRBJ1-1; perhaps TRBD1 as D (5 bases). This CDR3 spans 12 amino acids. Trimming cost V 5 bases and J 5 bases, with 9 bases left between them. Per the germline V gene, CDR1 is SEHNR and CDR2 is FQNEAQ (reference sequence). The CDR3: CASSPRGTEAFF. The CDR3 nucleotides are TGTGCCAGCAGCCCAAGGGGAACTGAAGCTTTCTTT.